This section outlines one T cell receptor beta chain sequence together with its context. Authors' methods: Reference gene primer amplification in the assay estimated nucleated cell counts. The table came from immunoSEQ multiplex PCR; TCRdb's copy has only in-frame clones and leaves some out. V, J and clone size reflect that table, while D and trimming were determined from the DNA. The sample yields about 330,000 clones, 80% to 90% seen once. V lost 4 bases and J lost 2, with 9 bases in between. Germline V CDR1 and CDR2: MGHDK, SYGVNS. The CDR3 contains 14 residues. The record originates from a study of blood T cell repertoires in COVID-19. Looking at the study overall: The United States, Italy and Spain supplied acute and convalescent COVID-19 samples.

The rearrangement links TRBV25-1 to TRBJ2-1; D not certain. This clonotype was obtained from a man between 18 and 29 years old who had recovered from COVID-19. Sequencing was performed on peripheral blood. The CDR3 coding sequence is TGTGCCAGCAGTGGACTCGAACCCTACAATGAGCAGTTCTTC. This sequence encodes CASSGLEPYNEQFF. Full variable domain (outside the CDR3, taken from reference TRBV25-1 and TRBJ2-1): EADIYQTPRYLVIGTGKKITLECSQTMGHDKMYWYQQDPGMELHLIHYSYGVNSTEKGDLSSESTVSRIRTEHFPLTLESARPSHTSQYLCASSGLEPYNEQFFGPGTRLTVL.